What follows are 14 T cell receptor beta chains derived from one specimen sequenced in a study of identical twins. TCRdb re-called the 5' RACE reads through MiXCR, storing one row per CDR3 protein. Here the sample spans approximately 670,000 distinct CDR3 sequences, 6% to 6.5% being singletons. The sample was naive T cells sorted from blood. These receptors were collected from a young man in good health.

This clonotype was found many times. CDR3 loop: CASSQQGTYNEQFF. CDR3 coding DNA: TGCGCCAGCAGCCAACAGGGGACGTACAATGAGCAGTTCTTC. The chain joins TRBV5-1 to TRBJ2-1; 7 bases agree with TRBD1. The CDR3 is 14 residues long. Germline loops: CDR1 SGHRS, CDR2 YFSETQ. V shed 4 bases and J 4 bases; nucleotides not matched to a gene: 5.

This sequence joins TRBV5-1 and TRBJ2-2; D may be TRBD1 (5 bases). Germline CDR1 and CDR2: SGHRS and YFSETQ. Deletions cut 1 base from V and 5 bases from J, with 15 bases between. CDR3 length equals 16 residues. CDR3 sequence reads: CASSLQGPPNTGELFF. Here the CDR3 DNA reads TGCGCCAGCAGCTTGCAGGGTCCCCCCAATACCGGGGAGCTGTTTTTT.

V and J are TRBV18 and TRBJ1-1; D possibly corresponds to TRBD1 (6 bases). Trimming removed 4 bases at V and 5 bases at J, with 14 bases between. CDR3 length equals 14 residues. Looked up from germline, CDR1 is KGHSH and CDR2 is LQKENI. The CDR3 bases are TGTGCCAGCTCACTTAAACAAGACAGGACTGAAGCTTTCTTT. Encoded protein: CASSLKQDRTEAFF.

The sample holds many counts of this clonotype. CDR3 DNA sequence: TGTGCCAGCAGCGTAATTGGGACTACGATCTACAATGAGCAGTTCTTC. It translates to CASSVIGTTIYNEQFF. The chain combines TRBV9 with TRBJ2-1; 7 positions agree with TRBD2. The germline V gene encodes CDR1 SGDLS and CDR2 YYNGEE. Germline trimming cut 1 base from V and 3 bases from J; bases unmatched to any gene: 7. The CDR3 extends over 16 amino acids.

V usage is TRBV7-9 and J usage is TRBJ2-1; 7 positions match TRBD1. Germline assignment: CDR1 SEHNR and CDR2 FQNEAQ (reference sequence). With V trimmed by 4 bases and J by 2 bases, 2 bases remained unmatched. The CDR3 totals 14 residues. DNA for the CDR3: TGTGCCAGCAGCTCGGGACAGACCTACAATGAGCAGTTCTTC. Protein product: CASSSGQTYNEQFF.

This clonotype was picked up a small number of times. In DNA, the CDR3 is TGTGCCAGCAGCTCCCCCGGATACTTTAAGAATGAGCAGTTCTTC. Translating it yields CASSSPGYFKNEQFF. The genes are TRBV11-2 and TRBJ2-1; no reliable D call. This CDR3 is built from 15 residues. The germline gives CDR1 SGHAT, CDR2 FQNNGV. V gave up 4 bases and J gave up 7 bases, with 17 bases separating them.

This clonotype showed up many times. This chain links TRBV7-9 with TRBJ2-7; 7 positions agree with TRBD1. Looked up from germline, CDR1 is SEHNR and CDR2 is FQNEAQ (reference sequence). V shed 7 bases and J 5 bases; nucleotides not matched to a gene: 14. The CDR3 extends over 15 amino acids. The CDR3 nucleotides are TGTGCCAGCACCCGGACAGGCTTACTCACCAACGAGCAGTACTTC. Protein sequence: CASTRTGLLTNEQYF. The variable domain in full, with the rest retrieved from reference TRBV7-9 and TRBJ2-7, is DTGVSQNPRHKITKRGQNVTFRCDPISEHNRLYWYRQTLGQGPEFLTYFQNEAQLEKSRLLSDRFSAERPKGSFSTLEIQRTEQGDSAMYLCASTRTGLLTNEQYFGPGTRLTVT.

This clonotype was counted at least ten times. The chain employs TRBV6-6 and TRBJ2-3; D ambiguous. Trimming pared 6 bases from V and 7 bases from J, leaving 11 bases between. CDR1 MNHNY and CDR2 SVGAGI come from the germline V gene (reference sequence). The CDR3 contains 12 residues. The CDR3 nucleotides are TGTGCCAGCAGCCACGACGTTCATACGCAGTATTTT. This sequence encodes CASSHDVHTQYF.

This clonotype was counted a few times. The chain combines TRBV10-2 with TRBJ2-7, with no clear D. The CDR3 spans 12 residues. CDR1 is WSHSY, CDR2 SAAADI, per germline. Trimming removed 0 bases from V and 7 bases from J, with 7 bases in between. The DNA of the CDR3 is TGCGCCAGCAGTGAGTCCCCGCCTGAGCAGTACTTC. It specifies CASSESPPEQYF.

This clonotype was detected ten times or more. V and J are TRBV20-1 and TRBJ1-4, with D possibly being TRBD1 (5 bases). V was shortened by 3 bases and J by 7 bases, with 12 bases between the two germline ends. Germline V gives CDR1 DFQATT, CDR2 SNEGSKA (reference sequence). The CDR3 loop spans 13 amino acids. CDR3 amino acids: CSASHGGGEKLFF. The CDR3 region has the DNA TGCAGTGCTAGTCATGGGGGGGGTGAAAAACTGTTTTTT.

Ten or more counts support this clonotype. The gene calls are TRBV27 and TRBJ2-2, with TRBD2 matching over 9 bases. The J segment lost 5 bases and the V segment lost 4 bases, leaving 5 bases of the junction unmatched. CDR3 size: 15 residues. Germline V gene lookup returns CDR1 MNHEY and CDR2 SMNVEV (reference sequence). This CDR3 reads CASSSRREGTGELFF. The CDR3 nucleotides read TGTGCCAGCAGTTCACGGCGGGAGGGAACCGGGGAGCTGTTTTTT.

This clonotype was picked up many times. V usage is TRBV10-3 and J usage is TRBJ2-6; the D gene is possibly TRBD2 (6 bases). From germline, CDR1 is ENHRY and CDR2 SYGVKD. The CDR3 is made up of 16 amino acids. V was trimmed by 4 bases and J by 4 bases, leaving 14 bases between them. The CDR3 bases are TGTGCCATCAGTGTGGGACTGACCCCCGGGGCCAACGTCCTGACTTTC. This translates into CAISVGLTPGANVLTF.

The chain couples TRBV9 to TRBJ2-3; D not certain. Between the trimmed V and J ends, which lost 3 bases and 4 bases, there was a span of 9 bases. Per the germline V gene, CDR1 is SGDLS and CDR2 is YYNGEE. The CDR3 totals 13 residues. The CDR3 nucleotides are TGTGCCAGCAGCGCGAGTACCCCAGATACGCAGTATTTT. Translation gives CASSASTPDTQYF.

The V call is TRBV7-9, the J call TRBJ2-7; tentative D call: TRBD1 (6 bases). V lost 5 bases and J 2 bases, leaving 16 bases between the germline ends. The germline V gene has CDR1 SEHNR and CDR2 FQNEAQ (reference sequence). CDR3 length: 15 amino acids. CDR3 sequence reads: CASSPASTGPYEQYF. CDR3 nucleotides: TGTGCCAGCAGCCCTGCGTCAACAGGGCCCTACGAGCAGTACTTC.